The TCR beta chain described here comes from a study of early stage breast cancer tumors (dated by TCRdb to about 2017). Regarding the study in general: Of the 16 invasive breast tumors, about a dozen were found to be estrogen receptor-positive, progesterone receptor-positive and HER2-negative. A read coverage of roughly 10-fold per sample was achieved on average. Of the roughly 12 ER+/PR+/HER2- tumors, eight were classified as invasive ductal carcinomas and four as invasive lobular carcinomas. A total of 2 million to 3 million templates, representing under 1.1 million unique clonotypes, were detected across all samples.

The study profiled bulk TCR beta-chain repertoires in matched peripheral blood, tumor and adjacent normal breast tissue taken from over 15 patients with early-stage breast cancer. Before surgery, about 4.5-10 mL of whole blood was collected into EDTA tubes and then processed within 2 hours. Ficoll-Paque centrifugation in SepMate-50 tubes was used to isolate peripheral blood mononuclear cells. PBMCs were cryopreserved in aliquots of roughly 1.9 to 4.5 million cells in 90% FBS with around 10% DMSO and kept in liquid nitrogen. Genomic DNA was extracted with the Qiagen AllPrep DNA/RNA Mini kit. Each sample was amplified as two independent genomic DNA replicates: approximately 450 ng for blood and roughly 1.4 ug for tumor or normal breast. Following the manufacturer's instructions, the ImmunoSeq Intro kit was used to carry out TCRB sequencing on genomic DNA. Multiplex PCR ran 30 to 40 cycles with proprietary primers and spike-in control sequences for absolute quantification. Single-end 150-bp reads were used to sequence an 87-bp fragment spanning the CDR3 plus the flanking V and J genes. Seven samples, with two replicates for each sample, were multiplexed per lane of an Illumina MiSeq using version 3.0 chemistry. As for how the authors treated the data: The vendor's proprietary pipeline handled the raw data processing, merging both replicates into a single result for each sample. A clonotype was defined as productive rearrangements that share the same V-gene family, CDR3 amino acid sequence and J-gene segment. Clonality was computed as 1 minus the normalized Shannon entropy (Pielou evenness) of TCRB abundances. To estimate T cell density, the total number of templates was divided by the input cell count, which was inferred from how much DNA went in. Recon, run with its default parameters, was used to estimate overall repertoire diversity and clonality. Tumor-enriched clonotypes were defined as having over 0.1% abundance in tumor and at least 32-fold higher abundance than in normal breast. TCRdb stores this immuneACCESS table with in-frame sequences only. Part of the clones is absent; in the studies checked, under half of the shortfall reflects unresolved V genes, and no reason is known for the rest. The V and J calls and clone size were taken over from that table, and D and trimming were inferred from the DNA. The sample table holds 39,000 or so clones, of which about two thirds were seen once. In total, the top ten clones hold 7.2% of the sample.

The paper as a whole reports these results and caveats: Sequencing bulk genomic DNA from unsorted cells could not capture chain pairing or functional markers like CD4, CD8 and FOXP3. Enriched TCRB sequences shared across patients were mostly commonly generated sequences, unlikely to play an important role in the tumor microenvironment. The small cohort size prevented analysis by tumor subtype. Repertoires from blood and normal breast were more alike than repertoires from blood and tumor, and in about 90% of the 16 patients, comparing each tissue with blood separated tumor from normal. Compared with adjacent normal breast tissue, tumors had higher clonality and about 2.5-fold greater T cell density.

There are 14 amino acids in the CDR3, from cysteine to phenylalanine inclusive. Just CDR3 DNA is preserved here, 42 bases in frame from base 1. CDR1 and CDR2, looked up from the germline V gene, are MRHNA and SNTAGT. The germline V and J ends show losses of 6 bases and 1 base respectively, and no gene match explains 3 bases of the junction. About this clone itself: Its specific antigen is unknown. The sample holds no much larger clone one base away, and base qualities are not on file.

The TCR comes from a person aged 45-65 years with breast cancer. Sequences were obtained from blood. The receptor chain draws on TRBV6-4 and TRBJ1-1; TRBD1 aligns with 9 central bases. At the DNA level, the sequence is TGTGCCAGCAGAACAGGGGGCTCGAACACTGAAGCTTTCTTT. This yields the protein CASRTGGSNTEAFF.